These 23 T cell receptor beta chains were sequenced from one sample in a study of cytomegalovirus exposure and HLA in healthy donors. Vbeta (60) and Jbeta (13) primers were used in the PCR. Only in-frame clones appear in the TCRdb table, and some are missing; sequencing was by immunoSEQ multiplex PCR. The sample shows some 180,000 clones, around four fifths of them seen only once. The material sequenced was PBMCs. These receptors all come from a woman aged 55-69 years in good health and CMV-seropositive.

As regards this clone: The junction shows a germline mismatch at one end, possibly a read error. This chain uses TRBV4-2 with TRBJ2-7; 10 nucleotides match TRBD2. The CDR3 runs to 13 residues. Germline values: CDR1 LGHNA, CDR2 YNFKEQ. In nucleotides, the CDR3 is TGTGCCAGCAGCCAACCCCCGGGGACTAGCGTGATCTTC. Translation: CASSQPPGTSVIF.

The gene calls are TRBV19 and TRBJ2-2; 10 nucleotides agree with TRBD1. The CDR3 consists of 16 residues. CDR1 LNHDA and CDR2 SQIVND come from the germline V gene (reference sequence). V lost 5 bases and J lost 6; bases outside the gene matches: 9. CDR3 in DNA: TGTGCCAGTAGTTTGAAACCGGGACAGGGGCCCGGGGAGCTGTTTTTT. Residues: CASSLKPGQGPGELFF.

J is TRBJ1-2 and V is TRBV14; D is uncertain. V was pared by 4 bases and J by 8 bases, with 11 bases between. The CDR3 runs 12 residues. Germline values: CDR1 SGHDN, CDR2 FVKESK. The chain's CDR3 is CASSPGEVGYTF. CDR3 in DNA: TGTGCCAGCAGCCCCGGAGAAGTCGGCTACACCTTC.

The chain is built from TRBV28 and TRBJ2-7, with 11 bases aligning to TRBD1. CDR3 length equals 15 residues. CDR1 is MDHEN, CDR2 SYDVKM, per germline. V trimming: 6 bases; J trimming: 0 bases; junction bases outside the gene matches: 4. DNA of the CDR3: TGTGCCAGCAGGGAGGGGACAGGGGGCTCCTACGAGCAGTACTTC. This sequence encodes CASREGTGGSYEQYF.

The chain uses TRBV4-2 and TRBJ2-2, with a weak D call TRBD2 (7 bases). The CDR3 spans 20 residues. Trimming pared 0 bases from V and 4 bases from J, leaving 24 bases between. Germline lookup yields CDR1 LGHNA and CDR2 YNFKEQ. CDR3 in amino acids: CASSQEIVRTRGSSTGELFF. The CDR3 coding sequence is TGTGCCAGCAGCCAAGAGATTGTAAGGACTAGGGGGTCGTCCACCGGGGAGCTGTTTTTT.

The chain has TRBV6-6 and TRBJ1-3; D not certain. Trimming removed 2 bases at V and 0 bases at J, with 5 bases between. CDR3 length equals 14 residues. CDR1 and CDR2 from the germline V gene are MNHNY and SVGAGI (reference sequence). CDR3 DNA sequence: TGTGCCAGCAGTTACGACAACTCTGGAAACACCATATATTTT. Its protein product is CASSYDNSGNTIYF.

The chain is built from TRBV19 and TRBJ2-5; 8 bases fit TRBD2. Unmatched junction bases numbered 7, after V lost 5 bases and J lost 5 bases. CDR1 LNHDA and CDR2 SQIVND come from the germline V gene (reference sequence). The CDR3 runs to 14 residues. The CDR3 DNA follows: TGTGCCAGTAGTGCCTACTCGGGGGGGGAGACCCAGTACTTC. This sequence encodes CASSAYSGGETQYF.

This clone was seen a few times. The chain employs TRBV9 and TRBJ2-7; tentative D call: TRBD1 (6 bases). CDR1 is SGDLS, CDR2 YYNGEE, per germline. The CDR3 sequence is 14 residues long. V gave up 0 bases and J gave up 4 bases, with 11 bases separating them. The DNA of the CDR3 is TGTGCCAGCAGCGTAGCCCTAGGGGGTTACGAGCAGTACTTC. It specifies CASSVALGGYEQYF.

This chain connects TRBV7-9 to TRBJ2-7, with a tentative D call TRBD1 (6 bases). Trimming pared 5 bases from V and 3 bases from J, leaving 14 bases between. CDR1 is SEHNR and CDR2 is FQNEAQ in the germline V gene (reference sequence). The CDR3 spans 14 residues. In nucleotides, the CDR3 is TGTGCCAGCAGCAGGGACATGAAAATCTACGAGCAGTACTTC. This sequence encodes CASSRDMKIYEQYF.

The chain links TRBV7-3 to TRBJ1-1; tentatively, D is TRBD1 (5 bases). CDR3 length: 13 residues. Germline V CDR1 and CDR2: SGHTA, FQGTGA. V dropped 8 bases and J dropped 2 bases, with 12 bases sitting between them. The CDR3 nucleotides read TGTGCCAGCGGACCAGACAGAAACACTGAAGCTTTCTTT. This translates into CASGPDRNTEAFF.

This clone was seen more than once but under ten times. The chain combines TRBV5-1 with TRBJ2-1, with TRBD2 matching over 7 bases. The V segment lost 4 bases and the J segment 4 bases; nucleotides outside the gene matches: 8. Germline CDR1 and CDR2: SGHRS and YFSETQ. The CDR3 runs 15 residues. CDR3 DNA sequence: TGCGCCAGCAGCCGGGACGGGGGGACTTACAATGAGCAGTTCTTC. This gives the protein CASSRDGGTYNEQFF.

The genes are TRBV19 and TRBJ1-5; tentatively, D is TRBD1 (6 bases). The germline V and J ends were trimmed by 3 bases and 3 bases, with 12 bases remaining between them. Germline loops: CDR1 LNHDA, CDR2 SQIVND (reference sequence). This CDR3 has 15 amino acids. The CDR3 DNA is TGTGCCAGTAGTATGGACAGCTCCCACAATCAGCCCCAGCATTTT. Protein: CASSMDSSHNQPQHF.

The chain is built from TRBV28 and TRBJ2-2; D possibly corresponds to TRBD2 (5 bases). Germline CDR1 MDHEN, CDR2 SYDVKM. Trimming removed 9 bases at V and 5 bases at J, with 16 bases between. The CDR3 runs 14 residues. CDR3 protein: CASQLRRGTGELFF. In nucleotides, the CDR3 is TGTGCCAGTCAGCTGAGGCGAGGGACCGGGGAGCTGTTTTTT.

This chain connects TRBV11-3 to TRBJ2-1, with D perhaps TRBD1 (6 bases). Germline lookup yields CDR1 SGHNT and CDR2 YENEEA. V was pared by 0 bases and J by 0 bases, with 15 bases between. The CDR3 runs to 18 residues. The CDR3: CASSLEQGGSSSYNEQFF. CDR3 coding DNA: TGTGCCAGCAGCTTAGAACAGGGCGGATCCAGCTCCTACAATGAGCAGTTCTTC.

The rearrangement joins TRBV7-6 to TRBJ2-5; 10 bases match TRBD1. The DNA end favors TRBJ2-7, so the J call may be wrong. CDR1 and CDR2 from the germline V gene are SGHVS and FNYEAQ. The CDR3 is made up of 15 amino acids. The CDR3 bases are TGTGCCAGCAGCGCCCGACAGGGGGCTGGGGACGAGCAGTACTTC. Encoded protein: CASSARQGAGDEQYF.

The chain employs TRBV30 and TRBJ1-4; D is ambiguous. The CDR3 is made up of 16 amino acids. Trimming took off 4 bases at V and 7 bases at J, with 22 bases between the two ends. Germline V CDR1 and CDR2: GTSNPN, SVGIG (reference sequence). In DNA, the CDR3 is TGTGCCTGGACCTCGGCACAAACAAGAACGGGTGAAAAACTGTTTTTT. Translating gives CAWTSAQTRTGEKLFF. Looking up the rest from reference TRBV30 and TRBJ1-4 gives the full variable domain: SQTIHQWPATLVQPVGSPLSLECTVEGTSNPNLYWYRQAAGRGLQLLFYSVGIGQISSEVPQNLSASRPQDRQFILSSKKLLLSDSGFYLCAWTSAQTRTGEKLFFGSGTQLSVL.

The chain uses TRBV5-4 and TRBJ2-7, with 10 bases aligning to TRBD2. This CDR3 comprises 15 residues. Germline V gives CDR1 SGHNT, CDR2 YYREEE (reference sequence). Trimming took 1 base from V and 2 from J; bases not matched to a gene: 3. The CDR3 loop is CASSLSGGAPYEQYF. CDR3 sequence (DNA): TGTGCCAGCAGCTTGAGCGGGGGGGCCCCCTACGAGCAGTACTTC.

The chain's CDR3 is CASSLNSYGYTF. The CDR3 DNA reads TGCGCCAGCAGCTTGAACAGCTATGGCTACACCTTC. The gene calls are TRBV5-1 and TRBJ1-2; D gene ambiguous. The V and J ends lost 1 base and 4 bases respectively, with 5 bases between them. CDR1 is SGHRS, CDR2 YFSETQ, per germline. CDR3 size: 12 residues. Filled out from reference TRBV5-1 and TRBJ1-2, the complete variable domain reads KAGVTQTPRYLIKTRGQQVTLSCSPISGHRSVSWYQQTPGQGLQFLFEYFSETQRNKGNFPGRFSGRQFSNSRSEMNVSTLELGDSALYLCASSLNSYGYTFGSGTRLTVV.

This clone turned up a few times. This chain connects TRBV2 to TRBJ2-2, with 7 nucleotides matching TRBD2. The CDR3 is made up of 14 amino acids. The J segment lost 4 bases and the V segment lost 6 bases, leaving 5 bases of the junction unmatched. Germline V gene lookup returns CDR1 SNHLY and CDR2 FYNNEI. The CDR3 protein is CASRRLAATGELFF. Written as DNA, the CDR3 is TGTGCCAGCAGGCGACTAGCTGCCACCGGGGAGCTGTTTTTT.

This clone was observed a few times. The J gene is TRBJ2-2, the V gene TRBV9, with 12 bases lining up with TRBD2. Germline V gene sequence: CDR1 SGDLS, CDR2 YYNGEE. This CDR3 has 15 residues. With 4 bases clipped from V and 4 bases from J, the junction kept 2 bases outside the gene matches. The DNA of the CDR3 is TGTGCCAGCAGCCAGACTAGCGGGGGCACCGGGGAGCTGTTTTTT. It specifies CASSQTSGGTGELFF.

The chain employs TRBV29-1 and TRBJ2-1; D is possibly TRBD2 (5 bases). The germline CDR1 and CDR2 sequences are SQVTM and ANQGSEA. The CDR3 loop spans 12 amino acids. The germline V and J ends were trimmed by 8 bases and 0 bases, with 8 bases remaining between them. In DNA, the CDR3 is TGCAGCTGGAGGAGCTCCTACAATGAGCAGTTCTTC. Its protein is CSWRSSYNEQFF.

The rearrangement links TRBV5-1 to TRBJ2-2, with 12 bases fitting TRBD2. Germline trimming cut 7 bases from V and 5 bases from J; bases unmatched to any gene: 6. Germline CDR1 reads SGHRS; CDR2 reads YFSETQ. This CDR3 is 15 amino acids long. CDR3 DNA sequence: TGCGCCAGCCAGACTAGCGGGGGTGTTACCGGGGAGCTGTTTTTT. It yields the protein CASQTSGGVTGELFF.

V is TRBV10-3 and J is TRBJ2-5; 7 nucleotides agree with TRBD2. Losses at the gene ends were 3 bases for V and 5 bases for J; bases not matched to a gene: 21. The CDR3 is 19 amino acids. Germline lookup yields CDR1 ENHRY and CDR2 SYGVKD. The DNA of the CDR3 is TGTGCCATCAGTGACGGTGGGGGGGAACCATCGCCCCGTGGGGAGACCCAGTACTTC. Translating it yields CAISDGGGEPSPRGETQYF.